This T cell receptor (beta chain) is drawn from a study of T-cell memory formation after mild COVID-19. TCRdb itself ran the 5' RACE reads through MiXCR, one entry per CDR3 protein. The repertoire has hundreds of thousands of distinct CDR3 sequences, approximately 16% of them found once; the top ten carry over 20%. Per the germline V gene, CDR1 is SQVTM and CDR2 is ANQGSEA. This CDR3 comprises 14 residues. Trimming pared 3 bases from V and 4 bases from J, leaving 13 bases between. This TCR was sampled from a man aged 18 to 29 who had mild COVID-19 (a few samples of this study predate the infection). Cell type and time point are not known. The chain has TRBV29-1 and TRBJ2-1; tentatively, D is TRBD2 (6 bases). The sequenced material came from PBMCs or a T cell subset sorted from them (not recorded which). CDR3 nucleotides: TGCAGCGTTGAGGGGAGGCTCCTGTACAATGAGCAGTTCTTC. The encoded protein is CSVEGRLLYNEQFF.